These T cell receptor beta chains were read from a single sample in a study of shared clonotypes between healthy human individuals. Sequencing was performed with immunoSEQ multiplex PCR; in TCRdb, only in-frame clones are kept and a portion is missing. This table has 110,000 or so clones, approximately 70% appearing once. Specimen: memory CD8+ T cells sorted from blood. The receptors come from a woman aged 30 to 39 in good health. Both conserved end residues are part of each CDR3. A D gene is named only where the DNA matches it firmly. Clone size appears in some rows only: once, few, many, or a class for an expanded clone.

j_call d_call v_call clone_size cdr3_nt cdr3_aa
TRBJ2-7 . TRBV30 . TGTGCCTGGAGTGGTCTGGGCGGGATCGCCTACGAGCAGTACTTC CAWSGLGGIAYEQYF
TRBJ1-2 . TRBV19 . TGTGCCAGTACAATCATGGGGACTAACTATGGCTACACCTTC CASTIMGTNYGYTF
TRBJ2-2 . TRBV10-2 . TGCGCCAGCAGTGAGTCAGCCATGAGGGCCACCGGGGAGCTGTTTTTT CASSESAMRATGELFF
TRBJ1-1 . TRBV7-9 many TGTGCCAGCAGCTTAACTTCTCCGGGAGACACTGAAGCTTTCTTT CASSLTSPGDTEAFF
TRBJ1-2 . TRBV28 once TGTGCCAGCAGTTTCAAGATGGACTATGGCTACACCTTC CASSFKMDYGYTF
TRBJ1-5 . TRBV7-8 . TGTGCCAGCAGCTTAATTGGGACCCCCATGGAGCCCCAGCATTTT CASSLIGTPMEPQHF
TRBJ2-7 TRBD2 TRBV4-1 . TGCGCCAGCAGCCAAGTTGAGGAGAGCGGGAGCTACGAGCAGTACTTC CASSQVEESGSYEQYF
TRBJ2-2 . TRBV10-3 . TGTGCCATCAGTGAGTCGGAGACCGGGGAGCTGTTTTTT CAISESETGELFF
TRBJ1-4 . TRBV27 . TGTGCCAGCAGTTCTCGACAGATTAATGAAAAACTGTTTTTT CASSSRQINEKLFF
TRBJ2-3 TRBD2 TRBV28 . TGTGCCAGCAGTTCCCGGACTAGCGGGAGGTCGACAGATACGCAGTATTTT CASSSRTSGRSTDTQYF
TRBJ1-2 TRBD1 TRBV28 . TGTGCCAGCAGTTTGGGGGACAGACTCTATGGCTACACCTTC CASSLGDRLYGYTF
TRBJ1-2 . TRBV4-1 . TGCGCCAGCAGCCAAGAGTTATCTCGGGGGTATGGCTACACCTTC CASSQELSRGYGYTF
TRBJ1-3 . TRBV11-2 . TGTGCCAGCAGCTTTGGAAACACCATATATTTT CASSFGNTIYF
TRBJ2-1 TRBD1 TRBV7-3 . TGTGCCAGCAGCTTAAACAGGGGGCCCCAGTACGAGCAGTTCTTC CASSLNRGPQYEQFF
TRBJ2-3 . TRBV4-2 . TGTGCCAGCAGCCAAGATAGGGGGGGCTCAGATACGCAGTATTTT CASSQDRGGSDTQYF
TRBJ1-1 . TRBV4-1 . TGCGCCAGCAGCCAAGGAACTAGTATGCCGGGAGAAGCTTTCTTT CASSQGTSMPGEAFF
TRBJ1-5 . TRBV7-2 . TGTGCCAGCAGCCGGGAAGGGGGAAATCAGCCCCAGCATTTT CASSREGGNQPQHF
TRBJ2-1 . TRBV9 . TGTGCCAGCAGCGTTCACCCCTACAATGAGCAGTTCTTC CASSVHPYNEQFF
TRBJ1-2 TRBD1 TRBV6-5 few TGTGCCAGCAGTCAAGACAGGGCGGTCTACACCTTC CASSQDRAVYTF
TRBJ2-5 . TRBV6-6 . TGTGCCAGCGGGCCCGACAGGCCAGAGACCCAGTACTTC CASGPDRPETQYF
TRBJ2-3 . TRBV6-1 . TGTGCCAGCAGCCTACTGGCGCCAGATACGCAGTATTTT CASSLLAPDTQYF
TRBJ1-5 . TRBV5-6 . TGTGCCAGCAGTCCGGACTTGTATAGCAATCAGCCCCAGCATTTT CASSPDLYSNQPQHF
TRBJ1-1 . TRBV27 . TGTGCCAGCAGTGGCAAGGAAATAGCTTTCTTT CASSGKEIAFF